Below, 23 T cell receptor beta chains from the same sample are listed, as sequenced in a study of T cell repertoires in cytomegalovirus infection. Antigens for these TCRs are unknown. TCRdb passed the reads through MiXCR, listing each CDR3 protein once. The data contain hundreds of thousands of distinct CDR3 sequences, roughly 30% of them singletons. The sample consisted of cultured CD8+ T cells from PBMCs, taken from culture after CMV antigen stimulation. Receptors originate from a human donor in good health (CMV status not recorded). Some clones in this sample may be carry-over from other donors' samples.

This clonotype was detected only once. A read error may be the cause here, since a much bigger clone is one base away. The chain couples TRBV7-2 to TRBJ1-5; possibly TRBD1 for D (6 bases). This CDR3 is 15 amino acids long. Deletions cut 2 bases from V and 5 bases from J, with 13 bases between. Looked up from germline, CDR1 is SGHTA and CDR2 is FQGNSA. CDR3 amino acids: CTSSLFRDNYQPQHF. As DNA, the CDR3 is TGTACCAGCAGCTTATTCCGGGACAATTATCAGCCCCAGCATTTT. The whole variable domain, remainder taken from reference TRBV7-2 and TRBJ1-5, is GAGVSQSPSNKVTEKGKDVELRCDPISGHTALYWYRQSLGQGLEFLIYFQGNSAPDKSGLPSDRFSAERTGGSVSTLTIQRTQQEDSAVYLCTSSLFRDNYQPQHFGDGTRLSIL.

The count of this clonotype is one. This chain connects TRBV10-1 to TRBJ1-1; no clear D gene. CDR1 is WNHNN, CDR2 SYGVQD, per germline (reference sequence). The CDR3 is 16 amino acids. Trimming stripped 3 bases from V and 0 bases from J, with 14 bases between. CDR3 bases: TGCGCCAGCAGTGAATCAGTAGAACTCTTGAACACTGAAGCTTTCTTT. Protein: CASSESVELLNTEAFF.

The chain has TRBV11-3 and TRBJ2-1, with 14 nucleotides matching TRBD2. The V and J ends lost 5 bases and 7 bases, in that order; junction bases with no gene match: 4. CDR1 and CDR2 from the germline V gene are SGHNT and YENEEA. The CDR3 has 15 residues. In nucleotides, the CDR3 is TGTGCCAGCAGCCTTAGGACTAGCGGGAGGAATGAGCAGTTCTTC. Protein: CASSLRTSGRNEQFF.

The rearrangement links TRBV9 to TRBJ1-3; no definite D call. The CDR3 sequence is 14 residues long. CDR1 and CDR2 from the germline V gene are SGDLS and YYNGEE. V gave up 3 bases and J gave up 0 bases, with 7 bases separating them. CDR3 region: CASSAGDSGNTIYF. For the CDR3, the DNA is TGTGCCAGCAGCGCGGGAGACTCTGGAAACACCATATATTTT. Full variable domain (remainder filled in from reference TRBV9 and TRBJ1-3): DSGVTQTPKHLITATGQRVTLRCSPRSGDLSVYWYQQSLDQGLQFLIQYYNGEERAKGNILERFSAQQFPDLHSELNLSSLELGDSALYFCASSAGDSGNTIYFGEGSWLTVV.

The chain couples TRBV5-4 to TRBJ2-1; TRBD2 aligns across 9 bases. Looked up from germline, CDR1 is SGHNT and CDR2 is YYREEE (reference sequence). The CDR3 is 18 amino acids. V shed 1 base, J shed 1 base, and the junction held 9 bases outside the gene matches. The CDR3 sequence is CASSLWVAGVISYNEQFF. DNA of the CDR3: TGTGCCAGCAGCTTGTGGGTAGCGGGGGTCATTTCCTACAATGAGCAGTTCTTC.

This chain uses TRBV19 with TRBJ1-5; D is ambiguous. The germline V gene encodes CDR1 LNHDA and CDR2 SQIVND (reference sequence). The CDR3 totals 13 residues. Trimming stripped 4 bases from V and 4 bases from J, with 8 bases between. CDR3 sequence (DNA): TGTGCCAGTAGTAATGTCCTAAATCAGCCCCAGCATTTT. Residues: CASSNVLNQPQHF.

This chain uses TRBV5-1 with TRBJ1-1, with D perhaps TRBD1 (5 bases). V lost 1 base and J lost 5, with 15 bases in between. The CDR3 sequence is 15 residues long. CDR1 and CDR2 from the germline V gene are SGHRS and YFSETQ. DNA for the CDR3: TGCGCCAGCAGCTTGAACGCGGCAGGGAGGACTGAAGCTTTCTTT. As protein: CASSLNAAGRTEAFF.

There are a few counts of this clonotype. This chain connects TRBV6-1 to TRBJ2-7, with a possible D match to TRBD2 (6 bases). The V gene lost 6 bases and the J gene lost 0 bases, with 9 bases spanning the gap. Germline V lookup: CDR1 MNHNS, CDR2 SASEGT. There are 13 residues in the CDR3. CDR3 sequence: CASRRGLSYEQYV. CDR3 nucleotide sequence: TGTGCCAGCAGGCGGGGTCTCTCCTACGAGCAGTACGTC.

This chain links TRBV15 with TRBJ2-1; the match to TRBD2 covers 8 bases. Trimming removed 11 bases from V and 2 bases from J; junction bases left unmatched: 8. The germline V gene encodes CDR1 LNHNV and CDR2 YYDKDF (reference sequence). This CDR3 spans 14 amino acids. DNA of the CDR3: TGTGCCTCCTCGGGGGGGCCGGCCTACAATGAGCAGTTCTTC. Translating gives CASSGGPAYNEQFF. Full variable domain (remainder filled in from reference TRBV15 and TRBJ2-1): DAMVIQNPRYQVTQFGKPVTLSCSQTLNHNVMYWYQQKSSQAPKLLFHYYDKDFNNEADTPDNFQSRRPNTSFCFLDIRSPGLGDTAMYLCASSGGPAYNEQFFGPGTRLTVL.

The CDR3 spells CASSDPTRGNEKLFF. CDR3 in DNA: TGTGCCAGCAGTGACCCAACCAGGGGGAATGAAAAACTGTTTTTT. V and J are TRBV2 and TRBJ1-4; 7 bases are shared with TRBD1. The length of the CDR3 is 15 residues. J was trimmed by 5 bases and V by 3 bases; bases with no gene match: 6. The germline V gene encodes CDR1 SNHLY and CDR2 FYNNEI. The whole variable domain, filled in from reference TRBV2 and TRBJ1-4, reads EPEVTQTPSHQVTQMGQEVILRCVPISNHLYFYWYRQILGQKVEFLVSFYNNEISEKSEIFDDQFSVERPDGSNFTLKIRSTKLEDSAMYFCASSDPTRGNEKLFFGSGTQLSVL.

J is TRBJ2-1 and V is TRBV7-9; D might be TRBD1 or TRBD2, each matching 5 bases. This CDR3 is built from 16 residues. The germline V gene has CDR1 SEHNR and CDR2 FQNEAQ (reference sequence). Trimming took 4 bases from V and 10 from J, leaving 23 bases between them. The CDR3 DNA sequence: TGTGCCAGCAGCTCCACGAGAGGGCAAGGGGTCGGGGAGCAGTTCTTC. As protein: CASSSTRGQGVGEQFF.

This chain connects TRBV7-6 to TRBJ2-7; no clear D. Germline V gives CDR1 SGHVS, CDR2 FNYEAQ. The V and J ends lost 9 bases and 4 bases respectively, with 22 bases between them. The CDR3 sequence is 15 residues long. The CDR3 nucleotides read TGTGCCAGTAGATTCCGGGCAGGCGAAAAATACGAGCAGTACTTC. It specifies CASRFRAGEKYEQYF.

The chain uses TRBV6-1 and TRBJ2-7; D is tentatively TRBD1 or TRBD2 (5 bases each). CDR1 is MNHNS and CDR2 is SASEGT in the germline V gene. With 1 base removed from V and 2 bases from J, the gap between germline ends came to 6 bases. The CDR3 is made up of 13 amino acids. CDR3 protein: CASSEGDPYEQYV. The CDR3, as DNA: TGTGCCAGCAGTGAAGGGGACCCCTACGAGCAGTACGTC.

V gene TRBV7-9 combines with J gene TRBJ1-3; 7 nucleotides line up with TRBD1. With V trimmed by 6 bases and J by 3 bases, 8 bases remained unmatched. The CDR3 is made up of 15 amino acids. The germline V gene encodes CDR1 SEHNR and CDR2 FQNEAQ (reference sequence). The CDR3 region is CASSKTGVGGNTIYF. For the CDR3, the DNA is TGTGCCAGCAGTAAAACAGGGGTTGGTGGAAACACCATATATTTT.

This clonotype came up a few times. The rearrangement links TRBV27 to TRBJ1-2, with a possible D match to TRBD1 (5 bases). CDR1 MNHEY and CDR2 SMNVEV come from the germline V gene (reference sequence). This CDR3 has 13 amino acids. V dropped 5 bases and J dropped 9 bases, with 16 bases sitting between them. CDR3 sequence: CASSGGPGLSYTF. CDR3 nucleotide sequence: TGTGCCAGCAGTGGGGGTCCAGGGTTGAGCTACACCTTC.

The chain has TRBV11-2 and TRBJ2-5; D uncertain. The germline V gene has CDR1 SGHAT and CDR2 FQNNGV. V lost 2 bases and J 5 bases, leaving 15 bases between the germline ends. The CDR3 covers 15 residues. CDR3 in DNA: TGTGCCAGCAGCTTAAGACCGAGCTTTGGGGAGACCCAGTACTTC. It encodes CASSLRPSFGETQYF.

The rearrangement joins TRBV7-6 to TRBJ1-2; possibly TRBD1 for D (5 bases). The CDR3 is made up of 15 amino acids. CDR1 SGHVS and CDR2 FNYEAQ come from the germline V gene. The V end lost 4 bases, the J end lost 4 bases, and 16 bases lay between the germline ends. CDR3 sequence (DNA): TGTGCCAGCAGCTCCAGGGCTCAGGATCTCTATGGCTACACCTTC. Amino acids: CASSSRAQDLYGYTF.

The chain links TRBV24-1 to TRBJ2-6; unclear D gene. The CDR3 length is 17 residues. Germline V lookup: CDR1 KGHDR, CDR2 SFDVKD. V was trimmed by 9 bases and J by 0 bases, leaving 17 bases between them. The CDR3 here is CATRCSVLSSGANVLTF. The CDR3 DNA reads TGTGCCACCCGTTGTTCCGTTCTAAGCTCTGGGGCCAACGTCCTGACTTTC.

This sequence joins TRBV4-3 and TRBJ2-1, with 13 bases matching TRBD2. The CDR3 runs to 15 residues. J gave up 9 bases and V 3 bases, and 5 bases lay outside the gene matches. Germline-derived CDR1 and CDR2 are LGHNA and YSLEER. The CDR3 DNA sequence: TGCGCCAGCAGCCATACTAGCGGGGGGGCGGGTGAGCAGTTCTTC. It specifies CASSHTSGGAGEQFF.

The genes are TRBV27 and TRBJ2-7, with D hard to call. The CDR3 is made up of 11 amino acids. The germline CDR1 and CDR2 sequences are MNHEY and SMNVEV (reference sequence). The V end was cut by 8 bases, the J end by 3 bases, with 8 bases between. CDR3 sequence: CASQNIYEQYF. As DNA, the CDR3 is TGTGCCAGCCAGAACATCTACGAGCAGTACTTC.

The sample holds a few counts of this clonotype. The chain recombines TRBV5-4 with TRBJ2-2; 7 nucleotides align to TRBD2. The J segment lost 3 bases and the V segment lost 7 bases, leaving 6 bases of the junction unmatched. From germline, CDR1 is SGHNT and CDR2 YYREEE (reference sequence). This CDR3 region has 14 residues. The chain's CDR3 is CASGRGGDTGELFF. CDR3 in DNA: TGTGCCAGCGGCCGTGGGGGGGACACCGGGGAGCTGTTTTTT.

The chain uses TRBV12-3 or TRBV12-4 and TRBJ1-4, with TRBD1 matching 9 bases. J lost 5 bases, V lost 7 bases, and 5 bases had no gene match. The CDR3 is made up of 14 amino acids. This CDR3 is CASTHTGGNEKLFF. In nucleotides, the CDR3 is TGTGCCAGCACCCATACAGGGGGCAATGAAAAACTGTTTTTT.

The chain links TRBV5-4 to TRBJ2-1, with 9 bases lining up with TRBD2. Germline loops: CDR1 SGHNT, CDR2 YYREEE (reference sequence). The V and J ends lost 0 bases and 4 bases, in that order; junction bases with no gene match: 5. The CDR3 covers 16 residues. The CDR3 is CASSLEGLALYNEQFF. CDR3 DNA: TGTGCCAGCAGCTTGGAAGGACTAGCGCTATACAATGAGCAGTTCTTC.